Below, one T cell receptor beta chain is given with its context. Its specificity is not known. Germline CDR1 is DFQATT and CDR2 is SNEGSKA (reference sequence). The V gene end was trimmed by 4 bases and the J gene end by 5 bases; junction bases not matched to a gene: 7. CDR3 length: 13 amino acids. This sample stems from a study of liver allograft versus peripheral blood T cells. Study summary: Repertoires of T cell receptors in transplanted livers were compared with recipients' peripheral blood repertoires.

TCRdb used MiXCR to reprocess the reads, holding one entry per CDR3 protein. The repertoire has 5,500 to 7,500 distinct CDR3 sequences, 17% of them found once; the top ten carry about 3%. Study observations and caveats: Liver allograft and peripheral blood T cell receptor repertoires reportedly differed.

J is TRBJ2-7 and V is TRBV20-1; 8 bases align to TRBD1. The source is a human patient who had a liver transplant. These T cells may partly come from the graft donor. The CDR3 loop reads CSATADRAHEQYF. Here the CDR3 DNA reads TGCAGTGCTACTGCGGACAGGGCCCACGAGCAGTACTTC.